The rows below give T cell receptor beta chains drawn from one sample of a study of siplizumab effects on memory and regulatory T cells. Clones were read by immunoSEQ multiplex PCR, and TCRdb kept only the in-frame ones, dropping some. In the table there are around 58,000 clones, over 65% of which are singletons. Sequencing used memory CD4+ T cells sorted from blood. All receptors derive from a human donor in good health. Each CDR3 is given with its conserved first and last residue. The D gene is left open where the match is weak. Clone size is shown for a subset of rows, as once, few, many or a class of expanded clone.

clone_size: .; v_call: TRBV6-1; d_call: .; j_call: TRBJ2-1; cdr3_aa: CASTRGNEQFF; cdr3_nt: TGTGCCAGCACGCGGGGAAATGAGCAGTTCTTC
clone_size: .; v_call: TRBV6-6; d_call: .; j_call: TRBJ1-5; cdr3_aa: CASRGTSTSNQPQHF; cdr3_nt: TGTGCCAGCAGGGGTACCAGTACAAGCAATCAGCCCCAGCATTTT
clone_size: .; v_call: TRBV15; d_call: .; j_call: TRBJ2-1; cdr3_aa: CATSRDRGSSSTYNEQFF; cdr3_nt: TGTGCCACCAGCAGAGATAGAGGCTCATCCTCTACCTACAATGAGCAGTTCTTC
clone_size: .; v_call: TRBV4-1; d_call: .; j_call: TRBJ2-1; cdr3_aa: CASSQTIGGIYNEQFF; cdr3_nt: TGCGCCAGCAGCCAGACAATTGGGGGGATCTACAATGAGCAGTTCTTC
clone_size: .; v_call: TRBV10-3; d_call: TRBD1; j_call: TRBJ2-3; cdr3_aa: CAISGTGKSTDTQYF; cdr3_nt: TGTGCCATCAGTGGGACAGGGAAAAGCACAGATACGCAGTATTTT
clone_size: .; v_call: TRBV5-1; d_call: .; j_call: TRBJ1-2; cdr3_aa: CASSLTEPNYGYTF; cdr3_nt: TGCGCCAGCAGCTTAACCGAACCAAACTATGGCTACACCTTC
clone_size: few; v_call: TRBV19; d_call: .; j_call: TRBJ2-2; cdr3_aa: CASSIRASGELFF; cdr3_nt: TGTGCCAGTAGTATCAGAGCCTCCGGGGAGCTGTTTTTT
clone_size: once; v_call: TRBV6-5; d_call: TRBD1; j_call: TRBJ1-6; cdr3_aa: CASSLGQAHNSPLHF; cdr3_nt: TGTGCCAGCTCTTTGGGACAGGCTCATAATTCACCCCTCCACTTT
clone_size: .; v_call: TRBV6-1; d_call: TRBD2; j_call: TRBJ2-1; cdr3_aa: CASIRTSGGNEQFF; cdr3_nt: TGTGCCAGCATTAGGACTAGCGGGGGGAATGAGCAGTTCTTC
clone_size: .; v_call: TRBV29-1; d_call: .; j_call: TRBJ2-1; cdr3_aa: CSETGQNNEQFF; cdr3_nt: TGCAGCGAGACCGGACAGAACAATGAGCAGTTCTTC
clone_size: .; v_call: TRBV7-7; d_call: TRBD2; j_call: TRBJ2-1; cdr3_aa: CASSPGTSDYNEQFF; cdr3_nt: TGTGCCAGCAGCCCCGGGACTAGCGACTACAATGAGCAGTTCTTC
clone_size: .; v_call: TRBV5-6; d_call: .; j_call: TRBJ1-3; cdr3_aa: CASSLASYSGNTIYF; cdr3_nt: TGTGCCAGCAGCTTGGCCTCCTACTCTGGAAACACCATATATTTT
clone_size: .; v_call: TRBV2; d_call: TRBD2; j_call: TRBJ2-2; cdr3_aa: CASMGLAGETGELFF; cdr3_nt: TGTGCCAGTATGGGACTAGCGGGGGAAACCGGGGAGCTGTTTTTT
clone_size: .; v_call: TRBV5-4; d_call: .; j_call: TRBJ2-3; cdr3_aa: CASSRPGTDTQYF; cdr3_nt: TGTGCCAGCAGCCGGCCGGGCACAGATACGCAGTATTTT
clone_size: .; v_call: TRBV5-4; d_call: .; j_call: TRBJ1-2; cdr3_aa: CASSLGTNYGYTF; cdr3_nt: TGTGCCAGCAGCTTGGGGACTAACTATGGCTACACCTTC
clone_size: .; v_call: TRBV5-1; d_call: .; j_call: TRBJ1-3; cdr3_aa: CASSLVGSGGNTIYF; cdr3_nt: TGCGCCAGCAGCTTGGTAGGGAGCGGTGGAAACACCATATATTTT
clone_size: .; v_call: TRBV6-1; d_call: TRBD1; j_call: TRBJ2-1; cdr3_aa: CASRQGAGYEQFF; cdr3_nt: TGTGCCAGCCGACAGGGGGCAGGTTATGAGCAGTTCTTC